This TCR beta chain was sequenced for a study of T cell responses to AZD1222 COVID-19 vaccine. V shed 6 bases and J shed 0 bases, with 11 bases lying between them. Germline CDR1 and CDR2: LNHDA and SQIVND (reference sequence). This CDR3 spans 14 amino acids. Study-level findings and limits: CD4 TCRs covered the whole spike, strongest at regions 160-218 and 743-854.

Remarks on this clone: Its antigen is as yet unknown.

Data came from immunoSEQ multiplex PCR; TCRdb stores just in-frame clones and leaves some out. The sample carries approximately 89,000 clones, approximately 90% recorded once. V gene TRBV19 combines with J gene TRBJ1-1; D unclear. Sequences were derived from peripheral blood, sampled 28 days after the second AZD1222 dose. The source is an adult who received the AZD1222 COVID-19 vaccine. CDR3 loop: CASSFQFMNTEAFF. DNA of the CDR3: TGTGCCAGTAGCTTCCAGTTCATGAACACTGAAGCTTTCTTT.